These 3 T cell receptor beta chains share one sample of origin, sequenced in a study of response to subunit inactivated influenza vaccine. TCRdb itself ran the RT-PCR reads through MiXCR, one entry per CDR3 protein. Of roughly 460,000 distinct CDR3 sequences detected, roughly 11% appear once; the ten largest clones hold approximately 12%. The input for sequencing was PBMCs from blood, taken 45 days after vaccination. These receptors were obtained from a man in his forties or fifties who received an inactivated influenza vaccine.

The V and J genes are TRBV11-2 and TRBJ2-1; 8 bases agree with TRBD2. Germline CDR1 and CDR2: SGHAT and FQNNGV. V shed 0 bases, J shed 3 bases, and the junction held 7 bases outside the gene matches. The CDR3 has 17 amino acids. CDR3 protein: CASSLDGSGSFYNEQFF. CDR3 in DNA: TGTGCCAGCAGCTTAGATGGGAGCGGGAGTTTCTACAATGAGCAGTTCTTC.

This clonotype has a count of ten or more. The chain employs TRBV7-9 and TRBJ2-2; the match to TRBD2 covers 14 bases. The CDR3 is 16 amino acids. The junction had 4 bases not matched to a gene; V was cut back by 6 bases and J by 4 bases. CDR1 and CDR2 from the germline V gene are SEHNR and FQNEAQ (reference sequence). The CDR3 DNA is TGTGCCAGCAGGGGACTAGCGGGGGCCCCCACCGGGGAGCTGTTTTTT. Its protein product is CASRGLAGAPTGELFF.

This chain connects TRBV15 to TRBJ2-7; tentative D call: TRBD2 (5 bases). V lost 4 bases to trimming and J lost 3 bases, with 13 bases between them. Germline V gene sequence: CDR1 LNHNV, CDR2 YYDKDF (reference sequence). The CDR3 runs 14 residues. CDR3 loop: CATSKGSRLYEQYF. The CDR3 DNA follows: TGTGCCACCAGCAAAGGGAGTAGACTCTACGAGCAGTACTTC. The full variable domain, its missing parts supplied by reference TRBV15 and TRBJ2-7, is DAMVIQNPRYQVTQFGKPVTLSCSQTLNHNVMYWYQQKSSQAPKLLFHYYDKDFNNEADTPDNFQSRRPNTSFCFLDIRSPGLGDTAMYLCATSKGSRLYEQYFGPGTRLTVT.